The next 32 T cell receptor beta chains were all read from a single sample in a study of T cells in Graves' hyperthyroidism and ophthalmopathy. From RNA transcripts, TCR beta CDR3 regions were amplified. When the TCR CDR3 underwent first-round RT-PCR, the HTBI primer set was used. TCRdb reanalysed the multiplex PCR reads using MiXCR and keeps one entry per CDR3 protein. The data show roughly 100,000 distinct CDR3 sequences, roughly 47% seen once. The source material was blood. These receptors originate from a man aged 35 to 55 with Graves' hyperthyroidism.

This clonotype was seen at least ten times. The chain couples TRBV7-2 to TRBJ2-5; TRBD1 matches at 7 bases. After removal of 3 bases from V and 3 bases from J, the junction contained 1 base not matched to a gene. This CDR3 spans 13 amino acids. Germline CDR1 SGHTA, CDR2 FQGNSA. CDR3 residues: CASSFDREETQYF. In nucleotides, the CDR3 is TGTGCCAGCAGCTTCGACAGGGAAGAGACCCAGTACTTC.

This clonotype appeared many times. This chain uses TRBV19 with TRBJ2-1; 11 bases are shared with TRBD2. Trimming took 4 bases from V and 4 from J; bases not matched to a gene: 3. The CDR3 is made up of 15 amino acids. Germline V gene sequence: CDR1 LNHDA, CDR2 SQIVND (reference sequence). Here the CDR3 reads CASSTGLAGYNEQFF. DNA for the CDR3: TGTGCCAGTAGTACCGGACTAGCGGGTTACAATGAGCAGTTCTTC. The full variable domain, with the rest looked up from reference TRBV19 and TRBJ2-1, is DGGITQSPKYLFRKEGQNVTLSCEQNLNHDAMYWYRQDPGQGLRLIYYSQIVNDFQKGDIAEGYSVSREKKESFPLTVTSAQKNPTAFYLCASSTGLAGYNEQFFGPGTRLTVL.

CDR3 sequence (DNA): TGTGCCAGCAGCCTACTAGCGGGGGGGCCTCACACCGGGGAGCTGTTTTTT. This codes for CASSLLAGGPHTGELFF. V and J are TRBV6-5 and TRBJ2-2; 13 bases fit TRBD2. CDR1 and CDR2 from the germline V gene are MNHEY and SVGAGI. The V segment lost 6 bases and the J segment 3 bases; nucleotides outside the gene matches: 7. The CDR3 spans 17 residues.

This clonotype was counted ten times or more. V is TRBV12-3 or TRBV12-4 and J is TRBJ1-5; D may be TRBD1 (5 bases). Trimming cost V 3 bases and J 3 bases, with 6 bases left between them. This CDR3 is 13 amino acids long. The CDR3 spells CASSFRDNQPQHF. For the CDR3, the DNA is TGTGCCAGCAGTTTCAGGGACAATCAGCCCCAGCATTTT.

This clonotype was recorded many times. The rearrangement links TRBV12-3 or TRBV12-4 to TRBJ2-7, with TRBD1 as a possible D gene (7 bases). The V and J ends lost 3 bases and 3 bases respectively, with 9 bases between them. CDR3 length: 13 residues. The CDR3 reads CASSFQGGYEQYF. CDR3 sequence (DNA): TGTGCCAGCAGTTTCCAGGGGGGCTACGAGCAGTACTTC.

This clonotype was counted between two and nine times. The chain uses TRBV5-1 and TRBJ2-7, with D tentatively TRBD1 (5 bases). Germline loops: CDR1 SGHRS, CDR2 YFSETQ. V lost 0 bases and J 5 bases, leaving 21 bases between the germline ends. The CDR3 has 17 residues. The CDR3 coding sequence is TGCGCCAGCAGCTTGGCCCCTCTGGGCAGGGATGATAACGAGCAGTACTTC. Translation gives CASSLAPLGRDDNEQYF.

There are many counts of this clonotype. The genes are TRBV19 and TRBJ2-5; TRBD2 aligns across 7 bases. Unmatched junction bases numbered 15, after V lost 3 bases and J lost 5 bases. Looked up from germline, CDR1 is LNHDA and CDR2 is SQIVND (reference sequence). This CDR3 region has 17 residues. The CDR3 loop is CASSIRFRGGAKETQYF. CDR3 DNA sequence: TGTGCCAGTAGTATCCGGTTTCGGGGAGGGGCGAAGGAGACCCAGTACTTC.

The CDR3, as DNA: TGTGCCAGCAGTGAAAGGACAGATACGCAGTATTTT. This codes for CASSERTDTQYF. V usage is TRBV2 and J usage is TRBJ2-3; D not resolved. The CDR3 consists of 12 residues. V gave up 2 bases and J gave up 3 bases, with 3 bases separating them. Germline CDR1 reads SNHLY; CDR2 reads FYNNEI.

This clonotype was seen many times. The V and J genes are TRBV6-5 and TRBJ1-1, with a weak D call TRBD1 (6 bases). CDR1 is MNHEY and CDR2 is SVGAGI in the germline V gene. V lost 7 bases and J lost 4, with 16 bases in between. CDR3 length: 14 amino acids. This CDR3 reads CASNYYRDGTEAFF. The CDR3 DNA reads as TGTGCCAGCAACTACTACAGGGATGGCACTGAAGCTTTCTTT.

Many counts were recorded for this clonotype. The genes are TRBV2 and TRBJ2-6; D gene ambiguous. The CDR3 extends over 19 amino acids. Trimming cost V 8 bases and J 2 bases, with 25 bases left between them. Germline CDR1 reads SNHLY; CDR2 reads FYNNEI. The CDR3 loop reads CASGVTPGRHNPGANVLTF. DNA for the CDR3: TGTGCCAGCGGGGTTACCCCGGGCAGGCACAATCCTGGGGCCAACGTCCTGACTTTC. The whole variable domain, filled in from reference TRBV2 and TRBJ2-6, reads EPEVTQTPSHQVTQMGQEVILRCVPISNHLYFYWYRQILGQKVEFLVSFYNNEISEKSEIFDDQFSVERPDGSNFTLKIRSTKLEDSAMYFCASGVTPGRHNPGANVLTFGAGSRLTVL.

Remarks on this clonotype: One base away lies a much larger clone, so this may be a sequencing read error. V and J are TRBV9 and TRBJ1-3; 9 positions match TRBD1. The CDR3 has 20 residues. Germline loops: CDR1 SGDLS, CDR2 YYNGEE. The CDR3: CASGVSDRGFSALSGNTIYF. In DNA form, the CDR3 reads TGTGCCAGCGGCGTATCAGACAGGGGGTTTTCCGCCCTGTCTGGAAACACCATATATTTT.

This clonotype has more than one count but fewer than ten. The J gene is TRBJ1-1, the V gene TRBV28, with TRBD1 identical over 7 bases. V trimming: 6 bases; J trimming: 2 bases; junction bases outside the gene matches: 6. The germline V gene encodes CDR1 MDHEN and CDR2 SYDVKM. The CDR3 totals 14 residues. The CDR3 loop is CASSLDRRNTEAFF. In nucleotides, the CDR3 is TGTGCCAGCAGCCTGGACAGGCGAAACACTGAAGCTTTCTTT.

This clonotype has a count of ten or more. CDR3 protein: CASSSRARTGRNEQFF. CDR3 in DNA: TGTGCCAGCAGTTCTAGAGCCCGGACGGGACGCAATGAGCAGTTCTTC. The chain couples TRBV12-3 or TRBV12-4 to TRBJ2-1; D may match TRBD1 or TRBD2 (5 bases each). Trimming took 4 bases from V and 6 from J, leaving 19 bases between them. The CDR3 runs 16 residues.

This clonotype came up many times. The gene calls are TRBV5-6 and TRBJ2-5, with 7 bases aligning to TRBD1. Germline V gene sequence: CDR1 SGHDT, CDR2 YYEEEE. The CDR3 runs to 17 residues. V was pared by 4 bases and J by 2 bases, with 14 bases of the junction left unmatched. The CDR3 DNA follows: TGTGCCAGCAGCCGGATCTTATCGGGACAGCTTCAAGAGACCCAGTACTTC. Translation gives CASSRILSGQLQETQYF.

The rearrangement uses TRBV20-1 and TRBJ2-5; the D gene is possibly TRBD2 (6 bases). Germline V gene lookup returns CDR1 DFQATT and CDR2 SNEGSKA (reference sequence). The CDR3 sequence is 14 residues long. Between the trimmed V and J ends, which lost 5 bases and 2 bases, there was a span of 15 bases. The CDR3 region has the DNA TGCAGTGCTCGGAGGGGATATAGTCAAGAGACCCAGTACTTC. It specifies CSARRGYSQETQYF.

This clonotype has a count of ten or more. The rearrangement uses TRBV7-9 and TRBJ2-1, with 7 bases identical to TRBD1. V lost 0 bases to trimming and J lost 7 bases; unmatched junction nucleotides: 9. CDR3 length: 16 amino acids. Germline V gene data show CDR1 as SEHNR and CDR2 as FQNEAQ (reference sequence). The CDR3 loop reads CASSLAGRGLGNEQFF. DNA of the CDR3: TGTGCCAGCAGCTTAGCGGGTAGGGGGCTAGGGAATGAGCAGTTCTTC. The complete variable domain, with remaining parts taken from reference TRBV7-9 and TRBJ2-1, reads DTGVSQNPRHKITKRGQNVTFRCDPISEHNRLYWYRQTLGQGPEFLTYFQNEAQLEKSRLLSDRFSAERPKGSFSTLEIQRTEQGDSAMYLCASSLAGRGLGNEQFFGPGTRLTVL.

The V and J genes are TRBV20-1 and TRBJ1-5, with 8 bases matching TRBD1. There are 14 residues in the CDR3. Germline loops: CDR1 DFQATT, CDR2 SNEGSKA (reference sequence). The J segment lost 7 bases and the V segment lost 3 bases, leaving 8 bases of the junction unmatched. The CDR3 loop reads CSARDRDYEQPQHF. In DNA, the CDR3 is TGCAGTGCTAGGGACAGGGACTACGAGCAGCCCCAGCATTTT.

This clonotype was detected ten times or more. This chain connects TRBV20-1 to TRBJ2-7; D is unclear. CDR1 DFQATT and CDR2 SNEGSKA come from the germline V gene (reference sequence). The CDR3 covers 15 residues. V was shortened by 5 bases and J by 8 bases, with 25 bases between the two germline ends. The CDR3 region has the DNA TGCAGTGCTGGACCCGACGGCGGAGCCCCGTTCAAGCAGTACTTC. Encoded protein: CSAGPDGGAPFKQYF.

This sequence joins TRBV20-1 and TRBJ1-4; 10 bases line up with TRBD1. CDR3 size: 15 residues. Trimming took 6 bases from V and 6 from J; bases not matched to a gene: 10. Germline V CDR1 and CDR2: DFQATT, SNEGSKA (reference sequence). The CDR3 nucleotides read TGCAGTGCAACCGGGACAGGGGTTGTTGATGAAAAACTGTTTTTT. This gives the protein CSATGTGVVDEKLFF.

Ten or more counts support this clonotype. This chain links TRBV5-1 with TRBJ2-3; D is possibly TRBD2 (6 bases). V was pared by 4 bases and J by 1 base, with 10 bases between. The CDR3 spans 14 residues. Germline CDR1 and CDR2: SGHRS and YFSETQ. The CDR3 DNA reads TGCGCCAGCAGCGCGACTAGGGGCACAGATACGCAGTATTTT. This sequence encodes CASSATRGTDTQYF.

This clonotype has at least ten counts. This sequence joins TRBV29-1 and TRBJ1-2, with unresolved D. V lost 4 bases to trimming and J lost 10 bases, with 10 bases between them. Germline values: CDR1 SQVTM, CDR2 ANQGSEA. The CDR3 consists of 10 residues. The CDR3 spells CSVVEGIYTF. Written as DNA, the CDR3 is TGCAGCGTTGTGGAAGGGATCTACACCTTC.

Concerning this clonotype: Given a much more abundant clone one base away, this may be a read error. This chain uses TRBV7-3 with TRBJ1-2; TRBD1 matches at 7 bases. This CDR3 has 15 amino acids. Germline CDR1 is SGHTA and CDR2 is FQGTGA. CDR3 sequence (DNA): TGCGCCAGCAGCCAAGTTCCAACAGGGGCTTATGGCCACACCTTC. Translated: CASSQVPTGAYGHTF. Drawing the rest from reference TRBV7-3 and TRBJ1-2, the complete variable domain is GAGVSQTPSNKVTEKGKYVELRCDPISGHTALYWYRQSLGQGPEFLIYFQGTGAADDSGLPNDRFFAVRPEGSVSTLKIQRTERGDSAVYLCASSQVPTGAYGHTFGSGTRLTVV.

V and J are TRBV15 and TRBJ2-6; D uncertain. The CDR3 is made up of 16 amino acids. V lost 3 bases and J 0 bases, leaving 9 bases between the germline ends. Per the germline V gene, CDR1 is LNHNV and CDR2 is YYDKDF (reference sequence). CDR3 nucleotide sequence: TGTGCCACCAGCAGCCAAGCCCGCTCTGGGGCCAACGTCCTGACTTTC. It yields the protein CATSSQARSGANVLTF. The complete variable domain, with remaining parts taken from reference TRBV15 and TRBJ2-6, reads DAMVIQNPRYQVTQFGKPVTLSCSQTLNHNVMYWYQQKSSQAPKLLFHYYDKDFNNEADTPDNFQSRRPNTSFCFLDIRSPGLGDTAMYLCATSSQARSGANVLTFGAGSRLTVL.

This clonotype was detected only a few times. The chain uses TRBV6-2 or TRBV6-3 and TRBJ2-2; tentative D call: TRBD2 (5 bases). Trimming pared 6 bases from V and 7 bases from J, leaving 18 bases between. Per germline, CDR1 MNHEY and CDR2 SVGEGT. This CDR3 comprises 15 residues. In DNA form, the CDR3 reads TGTGCCAGCAGCCAAGCGGAACCTATGGTCGGGGAGCTGTTTTTT. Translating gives CASSQAEPMVGELFF.

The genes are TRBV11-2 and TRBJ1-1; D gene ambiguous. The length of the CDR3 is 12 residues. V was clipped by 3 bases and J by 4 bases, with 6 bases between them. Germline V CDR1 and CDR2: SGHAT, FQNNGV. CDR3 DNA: TGTGCCAGCAGCTTGTGGACCACTGAAGCTTTCTTT. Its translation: CASSLWTTEAFF.

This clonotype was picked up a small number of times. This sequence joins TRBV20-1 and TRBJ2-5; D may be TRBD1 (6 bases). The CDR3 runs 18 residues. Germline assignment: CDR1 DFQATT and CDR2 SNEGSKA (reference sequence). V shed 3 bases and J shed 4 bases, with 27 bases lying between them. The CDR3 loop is CSARGAGSLAFLRETQYF. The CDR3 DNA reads TGCAGTGCTAGGGGGGCAGGGTCCTTAGCCTTCCTTAGAGAGACCCAGTACTTC.

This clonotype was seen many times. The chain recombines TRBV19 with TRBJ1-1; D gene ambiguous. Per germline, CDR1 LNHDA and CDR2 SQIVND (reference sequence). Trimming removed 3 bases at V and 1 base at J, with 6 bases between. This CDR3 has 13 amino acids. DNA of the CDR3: TGTGCCAGTAGTATGGGAGGGAACACTGAAGCTTTCTTT. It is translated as CASSMGGNTEAFF.

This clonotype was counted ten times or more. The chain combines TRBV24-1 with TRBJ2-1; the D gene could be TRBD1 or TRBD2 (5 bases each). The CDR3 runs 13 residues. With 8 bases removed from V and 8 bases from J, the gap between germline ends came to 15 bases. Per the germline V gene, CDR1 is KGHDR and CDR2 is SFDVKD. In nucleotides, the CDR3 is TGTGCCACCACAGGAGGTAGGGGCCATGAGCAGTTCTTC. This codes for CATTGGRGHEQFF.

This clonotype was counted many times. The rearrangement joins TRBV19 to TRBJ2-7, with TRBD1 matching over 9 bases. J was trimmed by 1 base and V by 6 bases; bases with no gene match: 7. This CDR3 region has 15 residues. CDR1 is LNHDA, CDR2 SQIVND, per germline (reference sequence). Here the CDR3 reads CASRPTGGGSYEQYF. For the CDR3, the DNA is TGTGCCAGTAGGCCCACAGGGGGCGGTTCCTACGAGCAGTACTTC.

The CDR3 region has the DNA TGCAGCGTTTGGGGGACTGAAGCTTTCTTT. Translated: CSVWGTEAFF. This rearrangement joins TRBV29-1 to TRBJ1-1; TRBD1 might be the D (5 bases). The CDR3 runs to 10 residues. Germline V gives CDR1 SQVTM, CDR2 ANQGSEA. V was shortened by 5 bases and J by 5 bases, with 6 bases between the two germline ends.

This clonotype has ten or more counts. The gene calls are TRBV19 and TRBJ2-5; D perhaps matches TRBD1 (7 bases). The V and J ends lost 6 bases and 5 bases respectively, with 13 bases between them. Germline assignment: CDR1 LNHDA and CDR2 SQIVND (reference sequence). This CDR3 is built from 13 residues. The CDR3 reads CASSPTGRETQYF. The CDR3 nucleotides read TGTGCCAGTAGCCCGACAGGGAGGGAGACCCAGTACTTC. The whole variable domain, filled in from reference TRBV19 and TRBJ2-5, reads DGGITQSPKYLFRKEGQNVTLSCEQNLNHDAMYWYRQDPGQGLRLIYYSQIVNDFQKGDIAEGYSVSREKKESFPLTVTSAQKNPTAFYLCASSPTGRETQYFGPGTRLLVL.

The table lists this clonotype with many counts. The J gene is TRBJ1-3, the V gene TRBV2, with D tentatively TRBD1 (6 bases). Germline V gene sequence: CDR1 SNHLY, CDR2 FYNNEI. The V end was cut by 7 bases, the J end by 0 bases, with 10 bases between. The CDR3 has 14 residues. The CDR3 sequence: CASTQQGSGNTIYF. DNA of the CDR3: TGTGCCAGCACCCAACAGGGCTCTGGAAACACCATATATTTT.